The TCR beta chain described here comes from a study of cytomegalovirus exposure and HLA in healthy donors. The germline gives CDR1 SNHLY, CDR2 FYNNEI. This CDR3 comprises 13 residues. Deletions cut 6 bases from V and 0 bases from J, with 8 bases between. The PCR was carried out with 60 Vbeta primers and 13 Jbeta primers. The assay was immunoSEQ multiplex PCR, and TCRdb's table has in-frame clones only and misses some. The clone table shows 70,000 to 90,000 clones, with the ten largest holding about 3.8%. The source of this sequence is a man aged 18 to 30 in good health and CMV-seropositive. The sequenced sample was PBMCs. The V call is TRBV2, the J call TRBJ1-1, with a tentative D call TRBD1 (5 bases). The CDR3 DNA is TGTGCCAGCAGAGCGACAGTGAACACTGAAGCTTTCTTT. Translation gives CASRATVNTEAFF.